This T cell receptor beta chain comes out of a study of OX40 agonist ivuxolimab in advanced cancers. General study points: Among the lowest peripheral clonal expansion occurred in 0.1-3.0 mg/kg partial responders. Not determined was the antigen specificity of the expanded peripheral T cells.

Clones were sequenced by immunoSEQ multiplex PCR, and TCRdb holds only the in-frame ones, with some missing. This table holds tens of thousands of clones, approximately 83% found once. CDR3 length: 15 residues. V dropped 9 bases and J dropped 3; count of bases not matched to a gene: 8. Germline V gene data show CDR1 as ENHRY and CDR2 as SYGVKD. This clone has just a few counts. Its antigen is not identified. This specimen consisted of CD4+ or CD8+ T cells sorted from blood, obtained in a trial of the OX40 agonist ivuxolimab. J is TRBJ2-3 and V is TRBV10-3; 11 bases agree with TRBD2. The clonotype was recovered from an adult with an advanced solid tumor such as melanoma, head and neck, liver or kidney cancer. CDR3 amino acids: CAIGLSGGATDTQYF. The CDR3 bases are TGTGCCATAGGACTTAGCGGGGGGGCAACAGATACGCAGTATTTT.